One sample yielded the 21 T cell receptor beta chains listed below, sequenced in a study of response to subunit inactivated influenza vaccine. MiXCR, applied by TCRdb to the RT-PCR reads, yields one record per CDR3 protein. The table includes 610,000 or so distinct CDR3 sequences, less than 15% detected once. The sequences come from PBMCs from blood, collected 12 days after vaccination. These receptor sequences come from a man in his fifties or sixties who received an inactivated influenza vaccine.

In this sample, this clonotype turned up a few times. This rearrangement joins TRBV3-1 to TRBJ2-7; 10 bases fit TRBD2. The CDR3 has 15 residues. Losses at the gene ends were 5 bases for V and 3 bases for J; bases not matched to a gene: 7. Per the germline V gene, CDR1 is LGHDT and CDR2 is YNNKEL (reference sequence). CDR3 amino acids: CASSVRTSGYYEQYF. The CDR3 coding sequence is TGTGCCAGCAGCGTACGGACTAGCGGATACTACGAGCAGTACTTC.

This clonotype was seen at least ten times. The gene calls are TRBV4-2 and TRBJ2-1, with 8 nucleotides matching TRBD2. The CDR3 extends over 19 amino acids. J was trimmed by 5 bases and V by 4 bases; bases with no gene match: 19. Germline loops: CDR1 LGHNA, CDR2 YNFKEQ. CDR3 amino acids: CASSPPLGSGSRGDNEQFF. CDR3 in DNA: TGTGCCAGCAGCCCCCCCCTAGGGAGCGGGAGTCGGGGAGACAATGAGCAGTTCTTC.

CDR3 nucleotide sequence: TGTGCCAGCAGTGCCGGACAGGGGTGGCCCGGGGAGCTGTTTTTT. Translation: CASSAGQGWPGELFF. The J gene is TRBJ2-2, the V gene TRBV25-1; TRBD1 aligns across 9 bases. Trimming took 4 bases from V and 6 from J; bases not matched to a gene: 6. CDR1 is MGHDK and CDR2 is SYGVNS in the germline V gene. The length of the CDR3 is 15 residues.

This clonotype was detected only a few times. The chain joins TRBV20-1 to TRBJ2-2, with TRBD1 matching 10 bases. The germline V gene encodes CDR1 DFQATT and CDR2 SNEGSKA (reference sequence). Trimming at V came to 3 bases and at J to 6 bases, leaving 7 bases not matched to a gene. This CDR3 region has 15 residues. The CDR3 sequence: CSASSGTGVPGELFF. For the CDR3, the DNA is TGCAGTGCTAGTAGTGGGACAGGGGTACCCGGGGAGCTGTTTTTT.

The chain links TRBV4-3 to TRBJ2-7; D is unresolved. Germline V gives CDR1 LGHNA, CDR2 YSLEER. Trimming removed 3 bases at V and 2 bases at J, with 11 bases between. CDR3 length equals 14 residues. The CDR3 bases are TGCGCCAGCAGCCAGACACCAGCAACCTACGAGCAGTACTTC. Translating it yields CASSQTPATYEQYF.

The chain couples TRBV5-1 to TRBJ2-4, with D perhaps TRBD1 (6 bases). Trimming removed 0 bases from V and 11 bases from J, with 12 bases in between. CDR1 is SGHRS and CDR2 is YFSETQ in the germline V gene. This CDR3 region has 13 residues. CDR3: CASSLEDRTVQYF. In DNA, the CDR3 is TGCGCCAGCAGCTTGGAAGACCGGACAGTTCAGTACTTC.

This clonotype was detected only a few times. V gene TRBV2 combines with J gene TRBJ1-2; D may be TRBD1 (5 bases). The CDR3 runs 13 residues. The V end lost 6 bases, the J end lost 6 bases, and 14 bases lay between the germline ends. Per the germline V gene, CDR1 is SNHLY and CDR2 is FYNNEI. The CDR3 nucleotides are TGTGCCAGCAGCCCATCTGGGGGGGATGGCTACACCTTC. This codes for CASSPSGGDGYTF.

The chain has TRBV29-1 and TRBJ2-2; the D gene could be TRBD1 or TRBD2 (5 bases each). Germline V gives CDR1 SQVTM, CDR2 ANQGSEA. V lost 6 bases and J lost 0, with 8 bases in between. The CDR3 is 13 amino acids. The CDR3 loop is CSVGTSNTGELFF. CDR3 DNA: TGCAGCGTGGGGACGTCGAACACCGGGGAGCTGTTTTTT.

The CDR3 bases are TGTGCCAGCAGCCACCCCCGGACTAGTGATGGTACCGGCTACAATGAGCAGTTCTTC. Residues: CASSHPRTSDGTGYNEQFF. The chain uses TRBV11-2 and TRBJ2-1; 7 nucleotides match TRBD2. CDR3 size: 19 residues. With 5 bases clipped from V and 3 bases from J, the junction kept 19 bases outside the gene matches. Germline values: CDR1 SGHAT, CDR2 FQNNGV.

This clonotype was detected a few times. Compared with germline, one end of the junction differs, possibly owing to a read error. The J gene is TRBJ2-7, the V gene TRBV7-6, with 9 bases matching TRBD1. The CDR3 runs to 15 residues. Germline values: CDR1 SGHVS, CDR2 FNYEAQ. CDR3 sequence: CVSSLGGQGSYEQYF. The CDR3 coding sequence is TGTGTCAGCAGCTTAGGGGGACAGGGATCCTACGAGCAGTACTTC. Together with reference TRBV7-6 and TRBJ2-7, the CDR3 gives the full variable domain: GAGVSQSPRYKVTKRGQDVALRCDPISGHVSLYWYRQALGQGPEFLTYFNYEAQQDKSGLPNDRFSAERPEGSISTLTIQRTEQRDSAMYRCVSSLGGQGSYEQYFGPGTRLTVT.

This clonotype was recorded once. This chain uses TRBV5-1 with TRBJ2-5; 10 bases line up with TRBD2. The CDR3 spans 14 residues. The germline V gene has CDR1 SGHRS and CDR2 YFSETQ. J was trimmed by 6 bases and V by 5 bases; bases with no gene match: 7. CDR3 sequence: CASSWGTSEQTQYF. DNA of the CDR3: TGCGCCAGCAGTTGGGGGACTAGCGAGCAGACCCAGTACTTC. Full variable domain (remainder filled in from reference TRBV5-1 and TRBJ2-5): KAGVTQTPRYLIKTRGQQVTLSCSPISGHRSVSWYQQTPGQGLQFLFEYFSETQRNKGNFPGRFSGRQFSNSRSEMNVSTLELGDSALYLCASSWGTSEQTQYFGPGTRLLVL.

The chain couples TRBV19 to TRBJ2-3; D might be TRBD1 (5 bases). The CDR3 consists of 14 residues. The germline V gene has CDR1 LNHDA and CDR2 SQIVND (reference sequence). The V end lost 5 bases, the J end lost 2 bases, and 11 bases lay between the germline ends. The CDR3 spells CASSGQGITDTQYF. The DNA for the CDR3 is TGTGCCAGTAGTGGGCAGGGTATCACAGATACGCAGTATTTT.

The gene calls are TRBV12-3 or TRBV12-4 and TRBJ2-1, with 10 bases that match TRBD2. The CDR3 runs to 13 residues. The J segment lost 8 bases and the V segment lost 7 bases, leaving 5 bases of the junction unmatched. The CDR3: CASNPSGSYEQFF. CDR3 bases: TGTGCCAGCAATCCTAGCGGGAGCTATGAGCAGTTCTTC.

This CDR3 reads CSASYWQGAQYF. The CDR3 coding sequence is TGCAGTGCTAGTTATTGGCAGGGGGCGCAGTATTTT. This rearrangement joins TRBV20-1 to TRBJ2-3; 7 nucleotides align to TRBD1. V lost 3 bases and J lost 10; bases outside the gene matches: 7. The CDR3 consists of 12 residues. The germline CDR1 and CDR2 sequences are DFQATT and SNEGSKA (reference sequence).

This clonotype was seen ten or more times. J is TRBJ2-5 and V is TRBV6-6, with D uncertain. This CDR3 spans 13 amino acids. V lost 10 bases and J 1 base, leaving 13 bases between the germline ends. Germline V gives CDR1 MNHNY, CDR2 SVGAGI (reference sequence). The CDR3 nucleotides are TGTGCCACCCGTAGTTTGGCCCAAGAGACCCAGTACTTC. Residues: CATRSLAQETQYF.

The CDR3 region is CASSLVIRYGYTF. The CDR3 DNA reads as TGTGCCAGCAGCTTGGTGATCCGTTATGGCTACACCTTC. The chain recombines TRBV11-2 with TRBJ1-2; no clear D. CDR1 and CDR2 from the germline V gene are SGHAT and FQNNGV. This CDR3 comprises 13 residues. With 3 bases removed from V and 5 bases from J, the gap between germline ends came to 10 bases. Together with reference TRBV11-2 and TRBJ1-2, the CDR3 gives the full variable domain: EAGVAQSPRYKIIEKRQSVAFWCNPISGHATLYWYQQILGQGPKLLIQFQNNGVVDDSQLPKDRFSAERLKGVDSTLKIQPAKLEDSAVYLCASSLVIRYGYTFGSGTRLTVV.

V gene TRBV20-1 combines with J gene TRBJ2-2, with 8 bases that match TRBD1. The CDR3 is made up of 14 amino acids. Unmatched junction bases numbered 6, after V lost 5 bases and J lost 4 bases. Germline V gene sequence: CDR1 DFQATT, CDR2 SNEGSKA (reference sequence). The CDR3 spells CSAYRGSSTGELFF. In nucleotides, the CDR3 is TGCAGTGCTTACAGGGGGAGCAGCACCGGGGAGCTGTTTTTT.

This clonotype was found a few times. The chain joins TRBV10-3 to TRBJ2-1, with 9 bases matching TRBD1. V lost 4 bases to trimming and J lost 10 bases; unmatched junction nucleotides: 14. In germline, CDR1 is ENHRY, CDR2 SYGVKD. This CDR3 has 16 amino acids. This chain's CDR3 is CAISVRTGTGIQEQFF. The DNA for the CDR3 is TGTGCCATCAGTGTTCGAACCGGGACAGGGATTCAGGAGCAGTTCTTC.

This clonotype was recorded many times. At one of its ends the junction is not consistent with the germline gene, which may arise from a read error. This chain uses TRBV5-6 with TRBJ2-7; TRBD1 matches at 7 bases. This CDR3 has 13 residues. Germline CDR1 is SGHDT and CDR2 is YYEEEE. The CDR3 DNA sequence: TGTGCCAGCAGCTTGGGGACAGGCGTGGGTTGGCACTTC. Protein product: CASSLGTGVGWHF.

This clonotype was counted between two and nine times. The rearrangement joins TRBV5-4 to TRBJ2-5; D tentatively fits TRBD1 or TRBD2 (5 bases each). CDR1 and CDR2 (germline): SGHNT, YYREEE (reference sequence). The V end was cut by 5 bases, the J end by 2 bases, with 16 bases between. The CDR3 is made up of 15 amino acids. The CDR3 here is CASSLTGRTQETQYF. Here the CDR3 DNA reads TGTGCCAGCAGTCTTACGGGACGGACTCAAGAGACCCAGTACTTC.

This rearrangement joins TRBV5-1 to TRBJ2-7; the D gene is possibly TRBD1 (5 bases). Trimming stripped 1 base from V and 0 bases from J, with 11 bases between. The CDR3 has 15 residues. Germline V gene sequence: CDR1 SGHRS, CDR2 YFSETQ. CDR3 sequence reads: CASSLLRQSSYEQYF. The CDR3 bases are TGCGCCAGCAGCTTGCTGAGACAGAGCTCCTACGAGCAGTACTTC.